What follows describes a single T cell receptor beta chain. In TCRdb, the 5' RACE reads were re-called with MiXCR into one record per CDR3 protein. The data contain 88,000 or so distinct CDR3 sequences, under 15% of them seen just once; the ten biggest clones take up less than 7%. This sample stems from a study of early T cells in non-severe SARS-CoV-2 infection. In the study overall: Unsorted whole blood bulk RNA was sequenced, with unpaired chains.

Sequencing was done on a sample of whole blood. This receptor was obtained from an adult who was a healthcare worker with PCR-confirmed SARS-CoV-2 infection or an uninfected control (not recorded which).

In DNA, the CDR3 is TGTGCCAGCAGTTTCTTCCTACTAGCGGGAGGGCCTGGTAGGATCGGAGATACGCAGTATTTT. Residues: CASSFFLLAGGPGRIGDTQYF. The chain couples TRBV28 to TRBJ2-3; 13 bases match TRBD2. V shed 3 bases and J 5 bases; nucleotides not matched to a gene: 20. The CDR3 contains 21 residues. Germline values: CDR1 MDHEN, CDR2 SYDVKM.